A selection of T cell receptor beta chains follows, all from one sample in a study of sequential checkpoint blockade in melanoma. Sequencing used immunoSEQ multiplex PCR; TCRdb keeps in-frame clones, though not all of them. The repertoire holds about 10,000 clones, with roughly 75% as singletons. Material: CD8+ T cells sorted from blood (inferred from file names), obtained from a patient given nivolumab and ipilimumab in sequence. The receptors shown here come from a human donor with melanoma. Each CDR3 is given with its conserved first and last residue. The D gene is left open where the match is weak. Not all rows give a size; the values are once, few, many and, for expanded clones, a class.

cdr3_length j_call clone_size d_call v_call cdr3_nt cdr3_aa
16 TRBJ1-2 once TRBD1 TRBV19 TGTGCCAGTAGTCCCGGGACAGGGGCTCCGTATTTAGGCTACACCTTC CASSPGTGAPYLGYTF
13 TRBJ2-3 NA NA TRBV30 TGTGCCTGGAGAAGCGGATACACAGATACGCAGTATTTT CAWRSGYTDTQYF
12 TRBJ1-6 NA NA TRBV27 TGTGCCAGCAGTTTACATCAGGCACCCCTCCACTTT CASSLHQAPLHF
14 TRBJ1-1 NA NA TRBV18 TGTGCCAGCTCACCACCTCGGTTTGACACTGAAGCTTTCTTT CASSPPRFDTEAFF
16 TRBJ2-7 NA NA TRBV19 TGTGCCAGTAGTCAGAAGGGGAGGCTGGGCTCCTACGAGCAGTACTTC CASSQKGRLGSYEQYF
13 TRBJ2-7 NA TRBD1 TRBV19 TGTGCCACAGGACAGGGGTTCTTAAACGAGCAGTACTTC CATGQGFLNEQYF
15 TRBJ2-2 NA TRBD1 TRBV5-4 TGTGCCAGCAGCGGCGGGACAGGGATCGCCGGGGAGCTGTTTTTT CASSGGTGIAGELFF
14 TRBJ1-2 few TRBD1 TRBV7-9 TGTGCCAGCAGCTTAGCCGGGACAGGGCAAGGCTACACCTTC CASSLAGTGQGYTF
12 TRBJ1-1 NA NA TRBV2 TGTGCCAGTCTCCCCCGGGGGACTGAAGCTTTCTTT CASLPRGTEAFF
16 TRBJ2-7 NA NA TRBV27 TGTGCCAGCAGTCCGGTCGAAGGCAGGGTACGGAACGAGCAGTACTTC CASSPVEGRVRNEQYF
14 TRBJ1-1 NA NA TRBV6-6 TGTGCCAGCAGCCCCGCGACAGGGAACACTGAAGCTTTCTTT CASSPATGNTEAFF
14 TRBJ1-1 once NA TRBV5-1 TGCGCCAGCAGCTACCAGGGGCTAAACACTGAAGCTTTCTTT CASSYQGLNTEAFF
13 TRBJ2-7 NA NA TRBV5-1 TGCGCCAGCAGCTTGGACGCGCTGGACGAGCAGTACTTC CASSLDALDEQYF
14 TRBJ2-7 once NA TRBV2 TGTGCCAGCAGTGAAGCAGGGGGAGCCTACGAGCAGTACTTC CASSEAGGAYEQYF
13 TRBJ2-7 few TRBD1 TRBV19 TGTGCCAGCGCCGGGACAGGGGAGGACGAGCAGTACTTC CASAGTGEDEQYF
14 TRBJ2-7 NA NA TRBV6-1 TGTGCCAGCAGTGAACCGTTGGAGGGGTACGAGCAGTACTTC CASSEPLEGYEQYF
11 TRBJ2-1 NA NA TRBV12-5 TGTGCTAGTGGTTCCCGCGGGGAGCAGTTCTTC CASGSRGEQFF
13 TRBJ1-1 NA NA TRBV25-1 TGTGCCAGCAGTGCGACAGCAAACACTGAAGCTTTCTTT CASSATANTEAFF
13 TRBJ2-2 NA NA TRBV13 TGTGCCAGCAGCTTTACGGGTCCCGGGGAGCTGTTTTTT CASSFTGPGELFF
16 TRBJ1-2 NA TRBD1 TRBV14 TGTGCCAGCAGCCAACACCCGAATTCAGGGGGTAATGGCTACACCTTC CASSQHPNSGGNGYTF
15 TRBJ2-1 NA NA TRBV5-6 TGTGCCAGCAGTTTCGAGCGGAACTCCTACAATGAGCAGTTCTTC CASSFERNSYNEQFF
15 TRBJ2-1 once TRBD2 TRBV6-5 TGTGCCAGCAGGATAACGGGACTAGCGATCAATGAGCAGTTCTTC CASRITGLAINEQFF
15 TRBJ1-5 NA TRBD1 TRBV7-8 TGTGCCAGCAGCGAAGGACAGGGAAGCAATCAGCCCCAGCATTTT CASSEGQGSNQPQHF
15 TRBJ2-2 NA TRBD2 TRBV4-1 TGCGCCAGCAGTCTGGGGGGGGAGGGTAGCGGGGAGCTGTTTTTT CASSLGGEGSGELFF
17 TRBJ1-2 NA NA TRBV5-1 TGCGCCAGCAGCTTGGCCGGAGAAGGCGAACCTAACTATGGCTACACCTTC CASSLAGEGEPNYGYTF
13 TRBJ2-1 NA TRBD2 TRBV11-2 TGTGCCAGCAGATATAGCGGGGGCAATGAGCAGTTCTTC CASRYSGGNEQFF
13 TRBJ1-1 NA NA TRBV28 TGTGCCAGCAGTTTATACGATAGCACTGAAGCTTTCTTT CASSLYDSTEAFF
16 TRBJ1-5 NA NA TRBV7-3 TGTGCCAGCAGCTTAATCCAGGGTATAAGCAATCAGCCCCAGCATTTT CASSLIQGISNQPQHF
15 TRBJ2-7 NA TRBD2 TRBV6-1 TGTGCCAGCAGTGAAGAACTAGCGGGTTTTTACGAGCAGTACTTC CASSEELAGFYEQYF
16 TRBJ2-7 few NA TRBV27 TGTGCCAGCAGTTTATTAGGACAGACCAGCTCCTACGAGCAGTACTTC CASSLLGQTSSYEQYF
14 TRBJ2-1 NA TRBD2 TRBV7-3 TGTGCCAGCAGCCTAGCGGGAGGGCCGGATGAGCAGTTCTTC CASSLAGGPDEQFF